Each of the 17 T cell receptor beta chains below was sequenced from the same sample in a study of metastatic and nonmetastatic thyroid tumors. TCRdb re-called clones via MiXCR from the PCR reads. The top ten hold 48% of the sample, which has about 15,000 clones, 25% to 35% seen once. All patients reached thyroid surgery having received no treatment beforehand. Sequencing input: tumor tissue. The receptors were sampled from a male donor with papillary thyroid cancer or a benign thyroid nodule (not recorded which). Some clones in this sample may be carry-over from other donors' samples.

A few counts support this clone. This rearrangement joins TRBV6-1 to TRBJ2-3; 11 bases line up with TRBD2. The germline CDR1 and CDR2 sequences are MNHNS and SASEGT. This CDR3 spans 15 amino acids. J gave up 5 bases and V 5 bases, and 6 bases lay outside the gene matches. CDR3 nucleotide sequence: TGTGCCAGCAGTCAATTAGCGGGGGGGAAAGATACGCAGTATTTT. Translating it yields CASSQLAGGKDTQYF.

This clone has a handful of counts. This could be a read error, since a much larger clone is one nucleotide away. The CDR3 spells CASSEAYTDTQYF. Written as DNA, the CDR3 is TGTGCCAGCAGTGAGGCATACACAGATACGCAGTATTTT. The gene calls are TRBV6-4 and TRBJ2-3; unclear D gene. This CDR3 has 13 amino acids. Trimming stripped 3 bases from V and 2 bases from J, with 6 bases between. From germline, CDR1 is MRHNA and CDR2 SNTAGT.

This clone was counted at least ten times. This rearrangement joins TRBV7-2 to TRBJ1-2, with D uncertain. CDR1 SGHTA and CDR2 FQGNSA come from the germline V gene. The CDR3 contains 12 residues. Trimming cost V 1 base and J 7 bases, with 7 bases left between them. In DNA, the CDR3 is TGTGCCAGCAGCTTAGTATTTGGTGGCTACACCTTC. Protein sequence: CASSLVFGGYTF.

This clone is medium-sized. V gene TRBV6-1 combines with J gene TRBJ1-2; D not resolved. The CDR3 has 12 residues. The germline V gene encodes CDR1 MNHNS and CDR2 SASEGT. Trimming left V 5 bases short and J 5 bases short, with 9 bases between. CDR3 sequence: CASSSGLYGYTF. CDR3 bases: TGTGCCAGCAGTTCCGGACTGTATGGCTACACCTTC.

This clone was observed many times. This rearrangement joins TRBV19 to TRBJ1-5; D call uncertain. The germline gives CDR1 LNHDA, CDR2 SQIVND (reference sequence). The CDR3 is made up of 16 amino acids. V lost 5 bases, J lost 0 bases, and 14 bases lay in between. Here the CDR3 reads CASSASVAYSNQPQHF. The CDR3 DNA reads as TGTGCCAGTAGTGCCTCCGTGGCCTATAGCAATCAGCCCCAGCATTTT.

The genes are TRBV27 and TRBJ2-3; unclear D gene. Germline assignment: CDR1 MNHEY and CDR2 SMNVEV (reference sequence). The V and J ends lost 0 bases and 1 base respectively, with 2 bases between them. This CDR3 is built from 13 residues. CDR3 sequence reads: CASSLSRTDTQYF. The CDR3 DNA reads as TGTGCCAGCAGTTTATCCCGCACAGATACGCAGTATTTT.

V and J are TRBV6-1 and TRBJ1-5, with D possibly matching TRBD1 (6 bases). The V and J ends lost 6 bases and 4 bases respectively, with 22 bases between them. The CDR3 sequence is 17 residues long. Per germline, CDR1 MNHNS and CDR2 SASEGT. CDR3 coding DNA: TGTGCCAGCAGAATGACTCTGACCCGGGACAAGAATCAGCCCCAGCATTTT. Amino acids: CASRMTLTRDKNQPQHF.

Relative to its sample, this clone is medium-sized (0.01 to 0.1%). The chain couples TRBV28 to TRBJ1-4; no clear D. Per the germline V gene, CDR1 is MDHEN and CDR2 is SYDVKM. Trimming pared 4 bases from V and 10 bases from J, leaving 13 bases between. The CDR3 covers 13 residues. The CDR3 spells CASSYTAGAKLFF. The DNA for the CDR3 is TGTGCCAGCAGTTATACAGCTGGTGCAAAACTGTTTTTT.

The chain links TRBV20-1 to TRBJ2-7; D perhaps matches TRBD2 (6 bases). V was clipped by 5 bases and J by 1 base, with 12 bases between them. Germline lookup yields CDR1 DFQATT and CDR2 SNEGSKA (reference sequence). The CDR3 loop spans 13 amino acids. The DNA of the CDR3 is TGCAGTGCTGTCCGGGACTCTTCCTACGAGCAGTACTTC. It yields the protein CSAVRDSSYEQYF.

DNA of the CDR3: TGTGCCAGCAGTTACTCGGGGGATGAGCAGTACTTC. It is translated as CASSYSGDEQYF. The rearrangement joins TRBV6-2 or TRBV6-3 to TRBJ2-7; D is possibly TRBD1 or TRBD2 (5 bases each). The CDR3 totals 12 residues. V was clipped by 0 bases and J by 7 bases, with 7 bases between them. CDR1 and CDR2 (germline): MNHEY, SVGEGT.

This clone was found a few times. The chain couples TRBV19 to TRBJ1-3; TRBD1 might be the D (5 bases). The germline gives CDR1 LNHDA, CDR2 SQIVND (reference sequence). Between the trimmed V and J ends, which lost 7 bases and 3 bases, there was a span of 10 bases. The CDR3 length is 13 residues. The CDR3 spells CASKGRVGNTIYF. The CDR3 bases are TGTGCCAGTAAGGGCAGGGTTGGAAACACCATATATTTT. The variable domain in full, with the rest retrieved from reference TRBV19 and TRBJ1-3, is DGGITQSPKYLFRKEGQNVTLSCEQNLNHDAMYWYRQDPGQGLRLIYYSQIVNDFQKGDIAEGYSVSREKKESFPLTVTSAQKNPTAFYLCASKGRVGNTIYFGEGSWLTVV.

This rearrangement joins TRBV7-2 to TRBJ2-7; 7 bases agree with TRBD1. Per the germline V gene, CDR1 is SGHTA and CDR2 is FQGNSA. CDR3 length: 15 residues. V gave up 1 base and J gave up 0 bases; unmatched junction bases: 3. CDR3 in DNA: TGTGCCAGCAGCTTAGGTCAGGGGGTCTCCTACGAGCAGTACTTC. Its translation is CASSLGQGVSYEQYF.

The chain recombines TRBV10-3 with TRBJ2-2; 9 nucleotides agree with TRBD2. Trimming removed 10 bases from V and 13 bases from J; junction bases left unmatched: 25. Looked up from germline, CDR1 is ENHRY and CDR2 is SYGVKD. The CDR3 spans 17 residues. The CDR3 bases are TGTGCCACAATGAAACTTAGCGGGGGAGTTAACACCCGGGTGCTGTTTTTT. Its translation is CATMKLSGGVNTRVLFF.

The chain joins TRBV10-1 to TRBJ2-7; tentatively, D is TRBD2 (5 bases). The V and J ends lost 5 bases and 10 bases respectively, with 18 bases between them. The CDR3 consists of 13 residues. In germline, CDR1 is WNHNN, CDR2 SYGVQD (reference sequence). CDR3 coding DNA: TGCGCCAGCAGTCAGTGGCTCGCGGGCGACCAGTACTTC. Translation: CASSQWLAGDQYF.

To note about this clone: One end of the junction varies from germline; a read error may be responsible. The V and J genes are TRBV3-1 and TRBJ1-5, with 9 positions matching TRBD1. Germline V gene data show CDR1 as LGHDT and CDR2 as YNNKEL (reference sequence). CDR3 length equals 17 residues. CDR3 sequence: CASSPPNRGPGNQPPHF. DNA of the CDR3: TGTGCCAGCAGCCCTCCGAACAGGGGGCCCGGCAATCAGCCCCCGCATTTT. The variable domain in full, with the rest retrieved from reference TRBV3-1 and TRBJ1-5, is DTAVSQTPKYLVTQMGNDKSIKCEQNLGHDTMYWYKQDSKKFLKIMFSYNNKELIINETVPNRFSPKSPDKAHLNLHINSLELGDSAVYFCASSPPNRGPGNQPPHFGDGTRLSIL.

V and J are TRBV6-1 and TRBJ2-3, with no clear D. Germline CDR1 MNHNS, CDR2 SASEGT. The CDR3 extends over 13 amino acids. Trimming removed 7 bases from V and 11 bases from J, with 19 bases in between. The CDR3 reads CASTPSEGRRQYF. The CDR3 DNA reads TGTGCCAGCACCCCCTCAGAAGGCCGGAGGCAGTATTTT.

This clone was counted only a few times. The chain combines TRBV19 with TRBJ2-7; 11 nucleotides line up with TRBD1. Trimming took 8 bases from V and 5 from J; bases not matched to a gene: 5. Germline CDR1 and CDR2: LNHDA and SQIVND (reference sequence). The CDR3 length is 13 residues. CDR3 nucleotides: TGTGCCAGTTCTGGACAGGGGGCGGACGAGCAGTACTTC. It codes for CASSGQGADEQYF.